These T cell receptor beta chains were read from a single sample in a study of OX40 agonist ivuxolimab in advanced cancers. Measured with immunoSEQ multiplex PCR; TCRdb has only the in-frame clones, and not every one. The sample includes around 63,000 clones, around nine tenths of them seen just once. The material was CD4+ or CD8+ T cells sorted from blood, obtained in a trial of the OX40 agonist ivuxolimab. The receptors come from an adult with an advanced solid tumor such as melanoma, head and neck, liver or kidney cancer. Both conserved end residues are part of each CDR3. Fields, in order: clone size, D gene, J gene, V gene, CDR3 DNA, CDR3 protein. A D gene is named only where the DNA matches it firmly. Rows may omit the clone size; those that give it use once, few, many or a size class.

>once|NA|TRBJ1-4|TRBV6-5
TGTGCCAGCGGTCACGGAGGGGGTAATGAAAAACTGTTTTTT
CASGHGGGNEKLFF
>many|NA|TRBJ1-4|TRBV30
TGTGCCTGGAGTCGTGGGACATTACTGTTTTTT
CAWSRGTLLFF
>NA|NA|TRBJ2-4|TRBV15
TGTGCCACCAGCAGAGGTTCCCAGGGTCCATTGGACATTCAGTACTTC
CATSRGSQGPLDIQYF
>NA|TRBD1|TRBJ1-6|TRBV5-4
TGTGCCAGCAGCTCCCGCTCCGGGGGACAGGGGAATTCACCCCTCCACTTT
CASSSRSGGQGNSPLHF
>NA|NA|TRBJ1-1|TRBV5-1
TGCGCCAGCAGCTTGAACGTCGGGTTGAACACTGAAGCTTTCTTT
CASSLNVGLNTEAFF
>NA|NA|TRBJ2-7|TRBV30
TGTGCCTGGAGTGGTTTTAGAGAGCAGTACTTC
CAWSGFREQYF
>NA|TRBD2|TRBJ2-2|TRBV5-1
TGCGCCAGCAGCACGGGACTAGCGGGGGTGTCTACCACCGGGGAGCTGTTTTTT
CASSTGLAGVSTTGELFF
>NA|NA|TRBJ2-4|TRBV10-3
TGTGCCATCAGTGATGTGGGGGCCAAAAACATTCAGTACTTC
CAISDVGAKNIQYF
>once|TRBD1|TRBJ2-1|TRBV10-3
TGTGCCATCAGGGGGACAGACTACAATGAGCAGTTCTTC
CAIRGTDYNEQFF
>NA|NA|TRBJ1-1|TRBV7-2
TGTGCCAGCACCTTAGGGTTTATGAACACTGAAGCTTTCTTT
CASTLGFMNTEAFF
>NA|NA|TRBJ2-7|TRBV7-9
TGTGCCAGCAGCTTAGAAAATTTTATGGGGGGTCCCGCCGAGCAGTACTTC
CASSLENFMGGPAEQYF
>few|TRBD2|TRBJ2-2|TRBV29-1
TGCAGCGTCTCGAGCGGGACGCAGACCGGGGAGCTGTTTTTT
CSVSSGTQTGELFF
>NA|NA|TRBJ2-7|TRBV30
TGTGCCTGGGGGAAAGCCGGGACTCACGCCTCCTACGAGCAGTACTTC
CAWGKAGTHASYEQYF